This T cell receptor (beta chain) was sequenced during a study of blood T cell repertoires in COVID-19. Study-level background: COVID-19 samples, acute and convalescent, were from the United States, Italy and Spain.

The repertoire was sequenced with immunoSEQ multiplex PCR; TCRdb's copy has only in-frame clones and lacks some. The repertoire holds 70,000 to 90,000 clones, with around 80% as singletons. Germline-derived CDR1 and CDR2 are WNHNN and SYGVQD (reference sequence). Losses at the gene ends were 2 bases for V and 8 bases for J; bases not matched to a gene: 8. The CDR3 loop spans 15 amino acids. The sample taken for sequencing was peripheral blood. The chain has TRBV10-1 and TRBJ1-3; 8 nucleotides agree with TRBD1. This TCR was sampled from a woman of 80 years or more with acute or convalescent COVID-19. The chain's CDR3 is CASSEGQGATDTIYF. The CDR3 nucleotides are TGCGCCAGCAGTGAGGGGCAGGGGGCGACGGACACCATATATTTT.